The source of this TCR beta chain is a study of cytomegalovirus exposure and HLA in healthy donors. The CDR3 runs to 14 residues. V lost 5 bases, J lost 11 bases, and 14 bases stayed unmatched. Germline V gives CDR1 SEHNR, CDR2 FQNEAQ (reference sequence). 13 Jbeta primers and 60 Vbeta primers were used for the PCR. Clones were read by immunoSEQ multiplex PCR, and TCRdb kept only the in-frame ones, dropping some. The sample has some 250,000 clones, approximately 82% seen once. This receptor was taken from a woman aged 55-70 years in good health and CMV-seropositive. Sample: PBMCs. The chain is built from TRBV7-9 and TRBJ2-5, with 7 bases lining up with TRBD2. The CDR3 is CASSPPAQGGEQYF. The CDR3 bases are TGTGCCAGCAGCCCCCCAGCGCAGGGAGGGGAGCAGTACTTC.